One and the same sample provided the 8 T cell receptor beta chains below, sequenced in a study of T-cell memory formation after mild COVID-19. Using its own MiXCR run on the 5' RACE reads, TCRdb lists one record per CDR3 protein. The sample records almost 550,000 distinct CDR3 sequences, around 21% being singletons. Sequenced material: PBMCs or a T cell subset sorted from them (not recorded which). The receptors stem from an adult woman who had mild COVID-19 (a few samples of this study predate the infection). Cell type and time point are not known.

V gene TRBV11-2 combines with J gene TRBJ2-1; D is possibly TRBD2 (5 bases). V was pared by 0 bases and J by 4 bases, with 13 bases between. Germline CDR1 and CDR2: SGHAT and FQNNGV. The CDR3 consists of 16 residues. In nucleotides, the CDR3 is TGTGCCAGCAGCTTAGAAGGTAGCGCCTATTACAATGAGCAGTTCTTC. Protein: CASSLEGSAYYNEQFF.

DNA for the CDR3: TGTGCCAGCAGTGATCGGACAGGGGGAGTCACAGATACGCAGTATTTT. It codes for CASSDRTGGVTDTQYF. The chain has TRBV27 and TRBJ2-3; 10 nucleotides align to TRBD1. V shed 5 bases, J shed 2 bases, and the junction held 7 bases outside the gene matches. This CDR3 contains 16 residues. CDR1 and CDR2 from the germline V gene are MNHEY and SMNVEV (reference sequence).

The rearrangement uses TRBV5-1 and TRBJ2-3; 16 positions match TRBD2. Germline CDR1 and CDR2: SGHRS and YFSETQ. With V trimmed by 3 bases and J by 6 bases, 10 bases remained unmatched. This CDR3 is built from 18 residues. DNA of the CDR3: TGCGCCAGCAGCTCGACCGGGACTAGCGGGGGGGCATCCGATACGCAGTATTTT. Translated: CASSSTGTSGGASDTQYF.

The chain couples TRBV13 to TRBJ1-1; tentative D call: TRBD1 (5 bases). This CDR3 has 16 amino acids. Germline CDR1 is PRHDT and CDR2 is FYEKMQ (reference sequence). V dropped 5 bases and J dropped 3 bases, with 19 bases sitting between them. The DNA of the CDR3 is TGTGCCAGCAGCCTAACGCCAGGGAATCTGGACACTGAAGCTTTCTTT. Protein: CASSLTPGNLDTEAFF.

This chain links TRBV27 with TRBJ1-2; D gene unclear. The CDR3 contains 10 residues. Germline V gene lookup returns CDR1 MNHEY and CDR2 SMNVEV (reference sequence). The V gene lost 10 bases and the J gene lost 4 bases, with 7 bases spanning the gap. Here the CDR3 reads CATRSYGYTF. The CDR3 DNA reads TGTGCCACTCGGAGCTATGGCTACACCTTC.

The chain recombines TRBV7-9 with TRBJ2-4; D unclear. This CDR3 contains 12 residues. Germline lookup yields CDR1 SEHNR and CDR2 FQNEAQ (reference sequence). Trimming took off 7 bases at V and 6 bases at J, with 10 bases between the two ends. CDR3 sequence: CASKPVTNIQYF. The CDR3 DNA follows: TGTGCCAGCAAGCCTGTCACAAACATTCAGTACTTC.

In nucleotides, the CDR3 is TGTGCCAGCGCAGCCAGCTCTGGCGAGCAGTACTTC. Translation: CASAASSGEQYF. This rearrangement joins TRBV12-3 or TRBV12-4 to TRBJ2-7, with no clear D. V lost 8 bases and J lost 6, with 14 bases in between. The CDR3 consists of 12 residues.

This clonotype was seen a handful of times. V gene TRBV7-8 combines with J gene TRBJ2-7; D gene ambiguous. V was shortened by 4 bases and J by 5 bases, with 6 bases between the two germline ends. Germline CDR1 reads SGHVS; CDR2 reads FQNEAQ. This CDR3 has 11 residues. The CDR3 sequence is CASSYLNEQYF. CDR3 in DNA: TGTGCCAGCAGCTACTTGAACGAGCAGTACTTC.